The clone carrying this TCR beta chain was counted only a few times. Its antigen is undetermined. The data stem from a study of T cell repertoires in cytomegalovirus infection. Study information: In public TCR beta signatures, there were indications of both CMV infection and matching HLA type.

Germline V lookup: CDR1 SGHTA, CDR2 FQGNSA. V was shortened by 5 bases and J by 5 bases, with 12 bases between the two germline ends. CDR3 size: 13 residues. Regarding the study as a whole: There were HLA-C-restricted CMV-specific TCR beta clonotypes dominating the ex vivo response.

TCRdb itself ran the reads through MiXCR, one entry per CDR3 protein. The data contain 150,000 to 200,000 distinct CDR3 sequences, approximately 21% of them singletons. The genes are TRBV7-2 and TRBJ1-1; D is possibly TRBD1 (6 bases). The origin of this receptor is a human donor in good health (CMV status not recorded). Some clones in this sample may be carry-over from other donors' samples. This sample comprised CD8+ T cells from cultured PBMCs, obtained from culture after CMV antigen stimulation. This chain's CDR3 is CASSTGGRTEAFF. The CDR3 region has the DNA TGTGCCAGCAGCACCGGGGGCCGAACTGAAGCTTTCTTT. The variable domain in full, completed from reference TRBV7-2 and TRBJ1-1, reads GAGVSQSPSNKVTEKGKDVELRCDPISGHTALYWYRQSLGQGLEFLIYFQGNSAPDKSGLPSDRFSAERTGGSVSTLTIQRTQQEDSAVYLCASSTGGRTEAFFGQGTRLTVV.